Reported below is one T cell receptor beta chain. Its target is unknown. Primers: 60 Vbeta forward and 13 Jbeta reverse. The repertoire was sequenced with immunoSEQ multiplex PCR; TCRdb's copy has only in-frame clones and lacks some. Its listing shows roughly 150,000 clones. This record comes from a study of cytomegalovirus exposure and HLA in healthy donors. Whole-study results and caveats: Specificity for CMV antigens was confirmed in vitro for three of the CMV-associated chains. Across donors, presence/absence analyses took sequencing depth to be roughly uniform. In a later analysis, TCR beta V- and J-gene trimming was associated with a missense DCLRE1C variant.

Sequencing was carried out using PBMCs. This clonotype originated in a woman in her forties or fifties in good health and CMV-seronegative.

The chain's CDR3 is CASSREGQDEQYF. The DNA of the CDR3 is TGTGCCAGCAGCCGGGAGGGCCAGGACGAGCAGTACTTC. The chain recombines TRBV14 with TRBJ2-7, with 7 positions matching TRBD2. Trimming cost V 4 bases and J 5 bases; bases outside gene matches: 5. This CDR3 is 13 amino acids long. Germline CDR1 and CDR2: SGHDN and FVKESK.